This passage covers 6 T cell receptor beta chains from one sample sequenced in a study of blood T cell repertoires in COVID-19. Clones were sequenced by immunoSEQ multiplex PCR, and TCRdb holds only the in-frame ones, with some missing. Altogether tens of thousands of clones are present, about three quarters being singletons, with the ten largest covering about 9%. Sequencing was carried out using peripheral blood. The receptors were gathered from a man between 65 and 85 years old with active or convalescent COVID-19.

The chain links TRBV19 to TRBJ1-5, with D perhaps matching TRBD1 (5 bases). Germline CDR1 reads LNHDA; CDR2 reads SQIVND (reference sequence). V was trimmed by 5 bases and J by 7 bases, leaving 15 bases between them. The length of the CDR3 is 14 residues. CDR3 sequence reads: CASSGLTARQPQHF. The CDR3 region has the DNA TGTGCCAGTAGTGGGTTGACAGCGCGGCAGCCCCAGCATTTT.

The genes are TRBV27 and TRBJ2-5, with 7 bases identical to TRBD2. This CDR3 has 16 residues. The V segment lost 7 bases and the J segment 3 bases; nucleotides outside the gene matches: 14. CDR1 is MNHEY, CDR2 SMNVEV, per germline (reference sequence). CDR3 residues: CASKGYVGGVKETQYF. The CDR3, as DNA: TGTGCCAGCAAAGGTTACGTGGGGGGGGTGAAAGAGACCCAGTACTTC.

This rearrangement joins TRBV7-6 to TRBJ2-5; a possible D gene is TRBD2 (6 bases). V lost 1 base to trimming and J lost 3 bases, with 12 bases between them. Germline CDR1 SGHVS, CDR2 FNYEAQ. This CDR3 is 15 amino acids long. This CDR3 is CASSLDRRREETQYF. The CDR3 DNA reads as TGTGCCAGCAGCTTAGATAGGAGGAGGGAAGAGACCCAGTACTTC.

The chain joins TRBV2 to TRBJ2-3; D is perhaps TRBD2 (5 bases). The CDR3 extends over 14 amino acids. The V end lost 6 bases, the J end lost 2 bases, and 12 bases lay between the germline ends. In germline, CDR1 is SNHLY, CDR2 FYNNEI. The DNA for the CDR3 is TGTGCCAGCAGGACGGGGAGCCCCACAGATACGCAGTATTTT. Its protein is CASRTGSPTDTQYF.

The chain links TRBV5-6 to TRBJ1-5; D not resolved. Germline CDR1 is SGHDT and CDR2 is YYEEEE. Deletions cut 3 bases from V and 1 base from J, with 8 bases between. The CDR3 consists of 14 residues. The CDR3 loop is CASSSSGSNQPQHF. CDR3 DNA sequence: TGTGCCAGCAGCTCGTCGGGGAGCAATCAGCCCCAGCATTTT.

A few counts support this clone. This rearrangement joins TRBV9 to TRBJ1-2, with D tentatively TRBD1 (5 bases). V was pared by 5 bases and J by 4 bases, with 21 bases between. The CDR3 covers 16 residues. CDR1 SGDLS and CDR2 YYNGEE come from the germline V gene. CDR3 sequence reads: CASSPDLGGRSYGYTF. CDR3 coding DNA: TGTGCCAGCAGTCCAGACTTGGGGGGTAGATCCTATGGCTACACCTTC. The full variable domain, rest sourced from reference TRBV9 and TRBJ1-2, is DSGVTQTPKHLITATGQRVTLRCSPRSGDLSVYWYQQSLDQGLQFLIQYYNGEERAKGNILERFSAQQFPDLHSELNLSSLELGDSALYFCASSPDLGGRSYGYTFGSGTRLTVV.